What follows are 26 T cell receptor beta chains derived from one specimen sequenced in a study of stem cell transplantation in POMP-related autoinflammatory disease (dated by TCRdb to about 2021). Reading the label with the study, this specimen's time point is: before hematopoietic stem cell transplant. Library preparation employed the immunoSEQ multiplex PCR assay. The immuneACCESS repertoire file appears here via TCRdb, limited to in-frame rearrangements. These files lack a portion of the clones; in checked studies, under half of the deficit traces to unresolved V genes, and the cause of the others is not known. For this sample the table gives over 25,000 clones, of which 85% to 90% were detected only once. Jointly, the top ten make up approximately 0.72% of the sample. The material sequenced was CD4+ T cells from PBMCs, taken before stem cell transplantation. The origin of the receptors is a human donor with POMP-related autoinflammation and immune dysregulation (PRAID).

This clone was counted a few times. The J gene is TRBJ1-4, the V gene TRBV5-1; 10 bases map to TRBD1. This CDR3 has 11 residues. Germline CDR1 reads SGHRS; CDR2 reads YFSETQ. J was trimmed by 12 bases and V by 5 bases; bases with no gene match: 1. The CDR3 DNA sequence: TGCGCCAGCAGGGACAGGGGGGAACTGTTTTTT. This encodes CASRDRGELFF.

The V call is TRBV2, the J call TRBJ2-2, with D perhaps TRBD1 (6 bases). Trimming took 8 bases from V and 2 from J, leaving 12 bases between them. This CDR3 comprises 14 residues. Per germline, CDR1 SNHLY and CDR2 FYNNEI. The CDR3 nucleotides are TGTGCCAGCTTATGGGGACAAAACACCGGGGAGCTGTTTTTT. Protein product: CASLWGQNTGELFF. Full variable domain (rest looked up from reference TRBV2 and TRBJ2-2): EPEVTQTPSHQVTQMGQEVILRCVPISNHLYFYWYRQILGQKVEFLVSFYNNEISEKSEIFDDQFSVERPDGSNFTLKIRSTKLEDSAMYFCASLWGQNTGELFFGEGSRLTVL.

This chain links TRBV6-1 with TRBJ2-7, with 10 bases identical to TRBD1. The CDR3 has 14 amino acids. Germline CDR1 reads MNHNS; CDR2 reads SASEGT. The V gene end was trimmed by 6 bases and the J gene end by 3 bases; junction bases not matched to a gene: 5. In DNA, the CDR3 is TGTGCCAGCAGCGCGGACAGGGGGAACTACGAGCAGTACTTC. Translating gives CASSADRGNYEQYF.

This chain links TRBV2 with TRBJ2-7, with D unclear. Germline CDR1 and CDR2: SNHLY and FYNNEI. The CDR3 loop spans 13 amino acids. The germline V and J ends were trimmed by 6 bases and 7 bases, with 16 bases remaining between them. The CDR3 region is CASRAGGPGEQYF. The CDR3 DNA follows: TGTGCCAGCAGAGCCGGCGGTCCTGGGGAGCAGTACTTC.

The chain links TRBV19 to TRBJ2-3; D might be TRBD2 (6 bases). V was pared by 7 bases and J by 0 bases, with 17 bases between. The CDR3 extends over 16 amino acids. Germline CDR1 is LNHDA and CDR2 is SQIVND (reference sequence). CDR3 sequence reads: CASKQVSGTSTDTQYF. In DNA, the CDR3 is TGTGCCAGTAAGCAGGTTAGCGGTACTAGCACAGATACGCAGTATTTT.

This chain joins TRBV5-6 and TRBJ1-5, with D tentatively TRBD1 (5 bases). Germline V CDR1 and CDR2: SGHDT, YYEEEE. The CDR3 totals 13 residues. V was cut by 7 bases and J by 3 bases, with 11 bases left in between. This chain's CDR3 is CASQHGANQPQHF. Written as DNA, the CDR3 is TGTGCCAGCCAACACGGGGCCAATCAGCCCCAGCATTTT.

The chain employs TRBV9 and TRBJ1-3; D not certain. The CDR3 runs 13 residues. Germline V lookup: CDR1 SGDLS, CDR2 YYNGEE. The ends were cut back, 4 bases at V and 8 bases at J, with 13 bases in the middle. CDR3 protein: CASSPRDRDTIYF. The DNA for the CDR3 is TGTGCCAGCAGCCCCCGAGATAGGGACACCATATATTTT. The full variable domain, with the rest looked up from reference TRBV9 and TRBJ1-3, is DSGVTQTPKHLITATGQRVTLRCSPRSGDLSVYWYQQSLDQGLQFLIQYYNGEERAKGNILERFSAQQFPDLHSELNLSSLELGDSALYFCASSPRDRDTIYFGEGSWLTVV.

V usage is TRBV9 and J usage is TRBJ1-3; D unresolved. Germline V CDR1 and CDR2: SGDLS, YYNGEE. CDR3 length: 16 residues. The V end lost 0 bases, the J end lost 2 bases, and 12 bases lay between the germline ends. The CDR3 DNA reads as TGTGCCAGCAGCGTAGGCCCCGGCGGGCCTGGAAACACCATATATTTT. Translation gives CASSVGPGGPGNTIYF.

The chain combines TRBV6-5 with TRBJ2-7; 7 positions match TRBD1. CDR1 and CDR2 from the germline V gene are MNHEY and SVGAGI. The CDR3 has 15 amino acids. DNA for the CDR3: TGTGCTTCATGGAATAACGAGGGGGCGAAATACGAGCAGTACTTC. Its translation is CASWNNEGAKYEQYF.

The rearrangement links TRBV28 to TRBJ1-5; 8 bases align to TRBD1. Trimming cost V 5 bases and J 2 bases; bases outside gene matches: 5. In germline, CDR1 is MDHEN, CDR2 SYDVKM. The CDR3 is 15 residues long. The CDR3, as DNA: TGTGCCAGCAGTCCTCAGGGGGCCGGCAATCAGCCCCAGCATTTT. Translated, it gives CASSPQGAGNQPQHF.

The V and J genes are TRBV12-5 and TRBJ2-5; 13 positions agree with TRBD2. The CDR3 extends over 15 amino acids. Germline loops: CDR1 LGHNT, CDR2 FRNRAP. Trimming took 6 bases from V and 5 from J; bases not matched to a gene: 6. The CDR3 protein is CASGTSGGARETQYF. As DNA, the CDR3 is TGTGCTAGTGGCACTAGCGGGGGGGCCAGGGAGACCCAGTACTTC. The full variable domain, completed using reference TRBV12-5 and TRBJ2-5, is DARVTQTPRHKVTEMGQEVTMRCQPILGHNTVFWYRQTMMQGLELLAYFRNRAPLDDSGMPKDRFSAEMPDATLATLKIQPSEPRDSAVYFCASGTSGGARETQYFGPGTRLLVL.

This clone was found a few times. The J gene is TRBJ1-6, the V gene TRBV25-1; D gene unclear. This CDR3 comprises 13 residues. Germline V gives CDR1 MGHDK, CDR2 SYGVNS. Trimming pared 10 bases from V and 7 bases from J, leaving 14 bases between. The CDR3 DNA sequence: TGTGCCATCCTTGGCCTTCAGAATTCACCCCTCCACTTT. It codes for CAILGLQNSPLHF.

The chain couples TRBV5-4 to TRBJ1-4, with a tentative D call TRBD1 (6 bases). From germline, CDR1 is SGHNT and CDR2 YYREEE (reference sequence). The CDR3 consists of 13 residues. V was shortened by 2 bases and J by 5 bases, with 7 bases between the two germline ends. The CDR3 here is CASSLGQNEKLFF. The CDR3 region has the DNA TGTGCCAGCAGCTTAGGACAGAATGAAAAACTGTTTTTT.

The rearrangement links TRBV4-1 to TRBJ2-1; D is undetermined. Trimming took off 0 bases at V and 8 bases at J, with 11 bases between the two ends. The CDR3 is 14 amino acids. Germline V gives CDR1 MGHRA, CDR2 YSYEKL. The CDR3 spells CASSQDETVDEQFF. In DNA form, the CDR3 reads TGCGCCAGCAGCCAAGATGAGACCGTCGATGAGCAGTTCTTC.

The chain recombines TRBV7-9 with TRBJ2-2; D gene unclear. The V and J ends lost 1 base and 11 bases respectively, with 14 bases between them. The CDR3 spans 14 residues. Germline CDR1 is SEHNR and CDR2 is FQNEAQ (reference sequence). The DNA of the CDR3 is TGTGCCAGCAGCTTAGGCCAGGCAATAGGAGAGCTGTTTTTT. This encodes CASSLGQAIGELFF.

The CDR3 region is CASSLRTLGGWTQYF. The CDR3 DNA is TGTGCCAGCAGTCTACGGACTCTGGGGGGGTGGACCCAGTACTTC. The V call is TRBV28, the J call TRBJ2-5, with 7 nucleotides matching TRBD2. The CDR3 totals 15 residues. V trimming: 5 bases; J trimming: 7 bases; junction bases outside the gene matches: 13. Germline V CDR1 and CDR2: MDHEN, SYDVKM.

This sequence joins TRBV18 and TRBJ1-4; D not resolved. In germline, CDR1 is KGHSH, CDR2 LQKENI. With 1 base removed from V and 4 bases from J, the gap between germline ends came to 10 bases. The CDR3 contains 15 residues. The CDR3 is CASSPLSGRNEKLFF. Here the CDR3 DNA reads TGTGCCAGCTCACCACTGTCAGGCCGTAATGAAAAACTGTTTTTT.

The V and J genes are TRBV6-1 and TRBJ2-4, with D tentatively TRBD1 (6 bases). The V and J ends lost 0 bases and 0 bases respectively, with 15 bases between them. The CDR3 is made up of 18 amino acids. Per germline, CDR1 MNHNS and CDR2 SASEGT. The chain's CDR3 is CASSEAGTLTLAKNIQYF. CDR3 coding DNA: TGTGCCAGCAGTGAAGCTGGGACATTAACCCTAGCCAAAAACATTCAGTACTTC.

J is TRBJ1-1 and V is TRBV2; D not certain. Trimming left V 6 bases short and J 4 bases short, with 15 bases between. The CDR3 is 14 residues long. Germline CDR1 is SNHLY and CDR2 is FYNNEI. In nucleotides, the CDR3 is TGTGCCAGCAGAGGGCACAAGGAAGGCACTGAAGCTTTCTTT. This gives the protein CASRGHKEGTEAFF.

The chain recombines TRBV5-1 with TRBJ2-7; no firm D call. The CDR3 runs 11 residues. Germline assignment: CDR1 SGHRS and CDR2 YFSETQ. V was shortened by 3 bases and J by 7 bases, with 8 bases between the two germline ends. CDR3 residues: CASSSAGEQYF. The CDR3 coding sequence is TGCGCCAGCAGCTCGGCCGGAGAGCAGTACTTC.

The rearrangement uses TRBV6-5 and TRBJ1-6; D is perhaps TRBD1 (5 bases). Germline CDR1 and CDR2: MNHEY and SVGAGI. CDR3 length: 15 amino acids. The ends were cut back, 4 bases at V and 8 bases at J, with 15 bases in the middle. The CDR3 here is CASSSVQVQDSPLHF. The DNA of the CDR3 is TGTGCCAGCAGTTCAGTACAGGTTCAGGATTCACCCCTCCACTTT.

The CDR3 DNA follows: TGCGCCAGCAGCTTGGATCGACTAGCGGGGTCGGGAGATACGCAGTATTTT. This translates into CASSLDRLAGSGDTQYF. This chain uses TRBV5-1 with TRBJ2-3; 11 nucleotides match TRBD2. The CDR3 loop spans 17 amino acids. Germline V lookup: CDR1 SGHRS, CDR2 YFSETQ. The V segment lost 0 bases and the J segment 5 bases; nucleotides outside the gene matches: 8.

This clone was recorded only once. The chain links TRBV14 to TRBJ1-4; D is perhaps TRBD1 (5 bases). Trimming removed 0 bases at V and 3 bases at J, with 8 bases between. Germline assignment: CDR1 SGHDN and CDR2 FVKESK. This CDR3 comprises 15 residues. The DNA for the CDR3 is TGTGCCAGCAGCCAAGATGCGGGGGCTAATGAAAAACTGTTTTTT. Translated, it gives CASSQDAGANEKLFF.

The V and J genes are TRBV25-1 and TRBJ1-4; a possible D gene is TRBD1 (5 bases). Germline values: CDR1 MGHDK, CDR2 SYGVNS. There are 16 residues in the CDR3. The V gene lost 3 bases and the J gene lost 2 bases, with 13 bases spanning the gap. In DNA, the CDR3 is TGTGCCAGCAGTGACCCTTCTTGGGGGACTAATGAAAAACTGTTTTTT. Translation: CASSDPSWGTNEKLFF.

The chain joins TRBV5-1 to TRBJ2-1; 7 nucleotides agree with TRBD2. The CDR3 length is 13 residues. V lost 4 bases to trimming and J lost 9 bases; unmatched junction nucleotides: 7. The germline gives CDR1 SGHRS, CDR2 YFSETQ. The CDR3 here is CASSRRGLGEQFF. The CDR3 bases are TGCGCCAGCAGCCGGCGGGGGTTGGGTGAGCAGTTCTTC.

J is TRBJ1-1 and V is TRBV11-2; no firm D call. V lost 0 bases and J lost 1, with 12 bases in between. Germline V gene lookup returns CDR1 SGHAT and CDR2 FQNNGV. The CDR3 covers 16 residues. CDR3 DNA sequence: TGTGCCAGCAGCTTAGATTTAAGGACTTCGAACACTGAAGCTTTCTTT. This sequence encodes CASSLDLRTSNTEAFF.